These T cell receptor beta chains were read from a single sample in a study of blood T cell repertoires in COVID-19. Sequencing was performed with immunoSEQ multiplex PCR; in TCRdb, only in-frame clones are kept and a portion is missing. The repertoire holds around 91,000 clones, with around 84% as singletons. The specimen was peripheral blood. All receptors come from a man older than 75 with acute or convalescent COVID-19. Both conserved end residues are trimmed from each CDR3.

>TRBJ2-3|16|TRBV4-2
ASSQDHGNSGRADTQY
>TRBJ2-3|14|TRBV30
AWSSSGRARGDTQY
>TRBJ1-2|12|TRBV3-1/TRBV3-2
ASSQDDLLGGYT
>TRBJ2-7|10|TRBV6-5
AARGRIYEQY
>TRBJ2-3|14|TRBV5-1
ASSLLAGGPTDTQY
>TRBJ2-7|12|TRBV15
ATSSRDRENEQY
>TRBJ1-1|12|TRBV7-9
ASSLLGPHTEAF
>TRBJ2-7|14|TRBV9
ASSVAGQGRPYEQY
>TRBJ2-7|13|TRBV7-2
ASSPAPTGVYEQY
>TRBJ1-5|12|TRBV28
ASNTGISNQPQH
>TRBJ2-1|13|TRBV24-1
ATSDFLRAANEQF
>TRBJ2-1|11|TRBV29-1
SGTSASQVEQF
>TRBJ2-7|11|TRBV7-3
ASSLRSGYEQY
>TRBJ2-7|11|TRBV24-1
ATGGQGRNEQY
>TRBJ2-1|13|TRBV5-1
ASSWRGQSYNEQF
>TRBJ1-5|13|TRBV28
ASSDRGRGGQPQH
>TRBJ1-5|13|TRBV2
ASTSTGGGNQPQH
>TRBJ2-3|12|TRBV19
ASSLELSTDTQY
>TRBJ1-1|15|TRBV3-1/TRBV3-2
ASSQSRTGARDTEAF
>TRBJ1-2|11|TRBV28
ASSSGTLNGYT
>TRBJ2-2|12|TRBV7-3
ASSTGTVTGELF
>TRBJ1-1|12|TRBV19
ASSKIQVITEAF
>TRBJ2-3|14|TRBV6-2/TRBV6-3
ASSPMGSGGTDTQY
>TRBJ1-5|12|TRBV7-2
ASSFGQGGQPQH
>TRBJ2-1|15|TRBV4-2
ASSQAQLAGGYNEQF
>TRBJ2-7|13|TRBV5-4
ASSLERGSSYEQY